Here is one T cell receptor (beta chain) with its context. Its antigen is not known. These data come from a study of CD8+CD57+ T cells in acquired aplastic anemia. Study in general: Sorted CD4+ plus CD8+ cells gave DNA averaging about 3.2 ug. Sequencing produced an average of about 9.8 million reads per healthy donor for CD4+ cells. Study-level results: Patients versus controls showed no significant CD8+ Simpson's diversity difference. Overlapping CD8+ CDR3 repertoires of patients and controls contained roughly 27 shared sequences.

CDR3 length: 14 amino acids. V was pared by 6 bases and J by 2 bases, with 7 bases of the junction left unmatched. The germline CDR1 and CDR2 sequences are DFQATT and SNEGSKA (reference sequence). The study profiled TCR beta VDJ and CDR3 using genomic DNA as template. Each CDR3 protein is one row after TCRdb ran MiXCR on the reads. Among about 420,000 distinct CDR3 sequences listed, 65% to 80% were seen once. This chain links TRBV20-1 with TRBJ2-5; 9 bases map to TRBD2. Sequenced: sorted CD4+, CD8+, or CD8+CD57+ T cells (not recorded which) from PBMCs. This receptor was taken from a human donor in good health, serving as a control. The CDR3 sequence is CSAISGGHQETQYF. As DNA, the CDR3 is TGCAGTGCAATCAGCGGGGGGCATCAAGAGACCCAGTACTTC.